Shown below are 21 T cell receptor beta chains from a single sample sequenced in a study of technical replicates of blood from several donors. This table comes from immunoSEQ multiplex PCR, and its TCRdb copy is limited to in-frame clones, with some not included. The sample includes 91,000 or so clones, just under 95% of them seen just once. The sample was T cells isolated from PBMCs. These receptors were obtained from a human donor in good health.

The chain carries TRBV4-1 and TRBJ2-3; 16 bases line up with TRBD2. Germline values: CDR1 MGHRA, CDR2 YSYEKL. V shed 4 bases and J 1 base; nucleotides not matched to a gene: 8. The CDR3 is 19 amino acids. In nucleotides, the CDR3 is TGCGCCAGCAGCCTCGGGGGACTAGCGGGAGGGCCTGGCACAGATACGCAGTATTTT. It translates to CASSLGGLAGGPGTDTQYF.

This sequence joins TRBV5-4 and TRBJ2-1; TRBD2 aligns across 9 bases. With 7 bases clipped from V and 5 bases from J, the junction kept 7 bases outside the gene matches. Germline V CDR1 and CDR2: SGHNT, YYREEE (reference sequence). The CDR3 spans 14 residues. The CDR3 DNA sequence: TGTGCCAGCCCAACTAGCGGGCACCACAATGAGCAGTTCTTC. It codes for CASPTSGHHNEQFF. The full variable domain, rest sourced from reference TRBV5-4 and TRBJ2-1, is ETGVTQSPTHLIKTRGQQVTLRCSSQSGHNTVSWYQQALGQGPQFIFQYYREEENGRGNFPPRFSGLQFPNYSSELNVNALELDDSALYLCASPTSGHHNEQFFGPGTRLTVL.

This clone was counted once. This chain joins TRBV9 and TRBJ2-1; a possible D gene is TRBD2 (5 bases). The V gene's germline CDR1 is SGDLS and CDR2 YYNGEE. The CDR3 is 13 amino acids. V was clipped by 0 bases and J by 9 bases, with 10 bases between them. The CDR3, as DNA: TGTGCCAGCAGCGTAGGCGGGTCTAGTGAGCAGTTCTTC. Protein sequence: CASSVGGSSEQFF.

In nucleotides, the CDR3 is TGCAGCGTTGTCACGGGGGAAGAAGAGACCCAGTACTTC. Amino acid sequence: CSVVTGEEETQYF. The chain carries TRBV29-1 and TRBJ2-5, with TRBD2 as a possible D gene (6 bases). Germline CDR1 is SQVTM and CDR2 is ANQGSEA. The CDR3 is 13 amino acids. V lost 4 bases, J lost 3 bases, and 12 bases lay in between.

The CDR3 spells CASSVDLDTAYEQYF. The DNA of the CDR3 is TGTGCCAGCAGCGTAGACCTGGACACGGCCTACGAGCAGTACTTC. The V and J genes are TRBV9 and TRBJ2-7, with D tentatively TRBD1 (5 bases). Trimming pared 0 bases from V and 2 bases from J, leaving 12 bases between. In germline, CDR1 is SGDLS, CDR2 YYNGEE. The CDR3 runs 15 residues.

The rearrangement uses TRBV2 and TRBJ1-4; the D is unclear. CDR1 and CDR2 (germline): SNHLY, FYNNEI. The V end lost 5 bases, the J end lost 1 base, and 11 bases lay between the germline ends. The CDR3 is 15 amino acids. The CDR3 nucleotides are TGTGCCAGCAGTCCGATCTCGGGAACTAATGAAAAACTGTTTTTT. This sequence encodes CASSPISGTNEKLFF.

The V call is TRBV15, the J call TRBJ2-5, with a possible D match to TRBD1 (6 bases). This CDR3 region has 15 residues. The germline gives CDR1 LNHNV, CDR2 YYDKDF (reference sequence). V was pared by 1 base and J by 5 bases, with 14 bases between. The CDR3 spells CATSRVRQGSETQYF. CDR3 DNA sequence: TGTGCCACCAGCAGAGTCCGCCAGGGGAGCGAGACCCAGTACTTC.

This chain connects TRBV30 to TRBJ1-4; 11 bases are shared with TRBD1. Trimming cost V 3 bases and J 9 bases; bases outside gene matches: 0. The CDR3 contains 12 residues. Germline V gene sequence: CDR1 GTSNPN, CDR2 SVGIG (reference sequence). CDR3: CAWRDRGQKLFF. CDR3 in DNA: TGTGCCTGGAGGGACAGGGGGCAAAAACTGTTTTTT.

V usage is TRBV7-9 and J usage is TRBJ2-7, with 10 bases identical to TRBD2. Germline V gene data show CDR1 as SEHNR and CDR2 as FQNEAQ (reference sequence). After removal of 0 bases from V and 3 bases from J, the junction contained 5 bases not matched to a gene. The length of the CDR3 is 16 residues. CDR3 in DNA: TGTGCCAGCAGCTTAGCCGGGACTAGCGCGTACTACGAGCAGTACTTC. Translated, it gives CASSLAGTSAYYEQYF. The complete variable domain, with remaining parts taken from reference TRBV7-9 and TRBJ2-7, reads DTGVSQNPRHKITKRGQNVTFRCDPISEHNRLYWYRQTLGQGPEFLTYFQNEAQLEKSRLLSDRFSAERPKGSFSTLEIQRTEQGDSAMYLCASSLAGTSAYYEQYFGPGTRLTVT.

The chain has TRBV6-1 and TRBJ2-6, with D perhaps TRBD2 (5 bases). The ends were cut back, 3 bases at V and 0 bases at J, with 12 bases in the middle. The CDR3 consists of 17 residues. Germline CDR1 is MNHNS and CDR2 is SASEGT. Here the CDR3 DNA reads TGTGCCAGCAGTGAGCAAGCGGTGGGCTCTGGGGCCAACGTCCTGACTTTC. This codes for CASSEQAVGSGANVLTF.

This clone is a singleton in its sample. The genes are TRBV25-1 and TRBJ1-1, with D uncertain. The CDR3 extends over 12 amino acids. Trimming cost V 8 bases and J 4 bases, with 11 bases left between them. Germline values: CDR1 MGHDK, CDR2 SYGVNS. CDR3 loop: CASGLGVTEAFF. Written as DNA, the CDR3 is TGTGCCAGCGGGCTCGGGGTCACTGAAGCTTTCTTT.

V gene TRBV14 combines with J gene TRBJ2-1, with D possibly being TRBD1 (6 bases). V lost 4 bases and J 7 bases, leaving 14 bases between the germline ends. Germline assignment: CDR1 SGHDN and CDR2 FVKESK. This CDR3 spans 14 amino acids. This CDR3 is CASSLDREVNEQFF. CDR3 DNA sequence: TGTGCCAGCAGCCTGGACAGAGAAGTGAATGAGCAGTTCTTC.

The rearrangement uses TRBV6-1 and TRBJ2-5, with D uncertain. The CDR3 length is 13 residues. In germline, CDR1 is MNHNS, CDR2 SASEGT. V lost 7 bases to trimming and J lost 0 bases, with 9 bases between them. CDR3 sequence (DNA): TGTGCCAGCATGCCCGAGTACCAAGAGACCCAGTACTTC. This sequence encodes CASMPEYQETQYF.

This clone was observed a single time. The chain employs TRBV13 and TRBJ1-1, with a tentative D call TRBD1 (6 bases). CDR3 length: 16 amino acids. The germline V gene has CDR1 PRHDT and CDR2 FYEKMQ (reference sequence). V was shortened by 6 bases and J by 0 bases, with 17 bases between the two germline ends. The CDR3 sequence is CASRRDTEGVNTEAFF. CDR3 bases: TGTGCCAGCAGGAGGGACACTGAGGGGGTGAACACTGAAGCTTTCTTT.

The V and J genes are TRBV4-2 and TRBJ1-4; 7 bases fit TRBD1. V gave up 6 bases and J gave up 7 bases; unmatched junction bases: 8. The CDR3 has 14 amino acids. Germline loops: CDR1 LGHNA, CDR2 YNFKEQ. The CDR3 DNA reads TGTGCCAGCAGTACAGGGGAACTTCTTGAAAAACTGTTTTTT. Protein sequence: CASSTGELLEKLFF.

This rearrangement joins TRBV9 to TRBJ1-2, with D tentatively TRBD1 (6 bases). Trimming removed 3 bases from V and 4 bases from J, with 16 bases in between. This CDR3 has 15 residues. Germline V gene lookup returns CDR1 SGDLS and CDR2 YYNGEE. The CDR3 loop reads CASSGTDDIFYGYTF. Here the CDR3 DNA reads TGTGCCAGCAGCGGGACAGACGATATATTCTATGGCTACACCTTC.

The rearrangement joins TRBV27 to TRBJ2-7; no clear D. CDR1 and CDR2 (germline): MNHEY, SMNVEV (reference sequence). V was shortened by 2 bases and J by 0 bases, with 17 bases between the two germline ends. The CDR3 runs to 17 residues. CDR3 DNA sequence: TGTGCCAGCAGTTTAGGCAGGCAGCCTTATTACTCCTACGAGCAGTACTTC. It yields the protein CASSLGRQPYYSYEQYF.

A single count supports this clone. This chain uses TRBV12-5 with TRBJ2-7, with 13 bases identical to TRBD2. V lost 8 bases, J lost 4 bases, and 17 bases stayed unmatched. The CDR3 is 18 residues long. Germline CDR1 is LGHNT and CDR2 is FRNRAP. The CDR3 bases are TGTGCTAGTTGGGACGGCGGTTTGGGACTAGCGGGAAGGTACGAGCAGTACTTC. It is translated as CASWDGGLGLAGRYEQYF.

This clone was picked up a small number of times. The gene calls are TRBV2 and TRBJ2-7, with 12 bases identical to TRBD1. The CDR3 has 14 residues. V dropped 4 bases and J dropped 2; count of bases not matched to a gene: 0. Germline CDR1 and CDR2: SNHLY and FYNNEI. The DNA of the CDR3 is TGTGCCAGCAGTGGGGACAGGGGGCCCTACGAGCAGTACTTC. This gives the protein CASSGDRGPYEQYF. Full variable domain (rest looked up from reference TRBV2 and TRBJ2-7): EPEVTQTPSHQVTQMGQEVILRCVPISNHLYFYWYRQILGQKVEFLVSFYNNEISEKSEIFDDQFSVERPDGSNFTLKIRSTKLEDSAMYFCASSGDRGPYEQYFGPGTRLTVT.

The sample holds one count of this clone. The chain carries TRBV11-1 and TRBJ1-1; D unresolved. CDR1 and CDR2 (germline): SGHAT, FQDESV (reference sequence). V lost 2 bases to trimming and J lost 3 bases, with 7 bases between them. There are 13 residues in the CDR3. DNA for the CDR3: TGTGCCAGCAGCTTACTTTATTACACTGAAGCTTTCTTT. This codes for CASSLLYYTEAFF. Full variable domain (missing parts from reference TRBV11-1 and TRBJ1-1): EAEVAQSPRYKITEKSQAVAFWCDPISGHATLYWYRQILGQGPELLVQFQDESVVDDSQLPKDRFSAERLKGVDSTLKIQPAELGDSAMYLCASSLLYYTEAFFGQGTRLTVV.

This chain links TRBV18 with TRBJ2-3, with D tentatively TRBD2 (6 bases). The V end was cut by 4 bases, the J end by 5 bases, with 13 bases between. The CDR3 is made up of 14 amino acids. Germline-derived CDR1 and CDR2 are KGHSH and LQKENI. CDR3 DNA sequence: TGTGCCAGCTCACGGGGGACTGGGGAAGATACGCAGTATTTT. Its protein is CASSRGTGEDTQYF.